This T cell receptor beta chain was documented in a study of early T cells in non-severe SARS-CoV-2 infection. Overall study: Chains were unpaired, as sequencing was done on bulk RNA from unsorted whole blood.

This CDR3 has 16 amino acids. V lost 3 bases and J lost 9; bases outside the gene matches: 9. Germline V gene sequence: CDR1 MGHRA, CDR2 YSYEKL. Unique molecular identifiers were affixed to single, distinct cDNA molecules. Each CDR3 protein is one row after TCRdb ran MiXCR on the 5' RACE reads. The sample yields about 42,000 distinct CDR3 sequences, less than 8.5% seen once. This chain connects TRBV4-1 to TRBJ2-1; 12 bases match TRBD1. Material: whole blood. This receptor was taken from an adult who was a healthcare worker with PCR-confirmed SARS-CoV-2 infection or an uninfected control (not recorded which). The CDR3 DNA follows: TGCGCCAGCAGCCACGCGCCGGGACAGGGGGCGGGTGAGCAGTTCTTC. It specifies CASSHAPGQGAGEQFF.